The clone carrying this T cell receptor beta chain was seen just once. This table comes from immunoSEQ multiplex PCR, and its TCRdb copy is limited to in-frame clones, with some not included. In the table there are roughly 400,000 clones, 90% of which are singletons. This entry belongs to a study of control samples from healthy donors and cancer patients. What was sequenced was PBMCs. This sequence originates from a man in his forties with head and neck cancer.

In nucleotides, the CDR3 is TGTGCCAGCAGCCGTCGACTTGGGCCGACCTCGAACACCGGGGAGCTGTTTTTT. It translates to CASSRRLGPTSNTGELFF. This chain joins TRBV5-4 and TRBJ2-2; D call uncertain. Germline V gives CDR1 SGHNT, CDR2 YYREEE (reference sequence). The CDR3 runs 18 residues. Trimming pared 4 bases from V and 0 bases from J, leaving 19 bases between.